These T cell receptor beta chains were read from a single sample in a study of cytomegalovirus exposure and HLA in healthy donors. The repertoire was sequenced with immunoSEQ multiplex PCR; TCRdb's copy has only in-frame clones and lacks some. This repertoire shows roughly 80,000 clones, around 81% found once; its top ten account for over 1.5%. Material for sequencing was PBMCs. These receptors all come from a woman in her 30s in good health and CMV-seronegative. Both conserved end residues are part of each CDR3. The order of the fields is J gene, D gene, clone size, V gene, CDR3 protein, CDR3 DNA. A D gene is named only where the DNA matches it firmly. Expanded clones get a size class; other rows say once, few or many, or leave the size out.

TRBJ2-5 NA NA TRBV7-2 CASSPRDRSQYF TGTGCCAGCAGCCCCAGGGATCGGTCCCAGTACTTC
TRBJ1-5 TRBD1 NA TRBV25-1 CASSDRTGLDQPQHF TGTGCCAGCAGCGACCGGACAGGGTTAGATCAGCCCCAGCATTTT
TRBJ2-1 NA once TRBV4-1 CASSQGAATSYNEQFF TGCGCCAGCAGCCAAGGAGCAGCGACCTCCTACAATGAGCAGTTCTTC
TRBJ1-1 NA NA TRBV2 CAKREGGNTEAFF TGTGCGAAAAGGGAGGGGGGGAACACTGAAGCTTTCTTT
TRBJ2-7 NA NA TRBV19 CASSVGDITYEQYF TGTGCCAGTAGTGTCGGGGACATCACCTACGAGCAGTACTTC
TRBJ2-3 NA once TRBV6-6 CASSYSPQSTDTQYF TGTGCCAGCAGTTACAGCCCACAGAGCACAGATACGCAGTATTTT
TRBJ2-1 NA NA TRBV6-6 CASGAFSTYNEQFF TGTGCCAGCGGGGCCTTCAGTACCTACAATGAGCAGTTCTTC
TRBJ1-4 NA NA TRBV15 CATSREAGTNEKLFF TGTGCCACCAGCAGAGAAGCAGGAACTAATGAAAAACTGTTTTTT
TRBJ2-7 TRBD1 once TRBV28 CASRPLGQGPKGYEQYF TGTGCCAGCAGGCCGCTGGGACAGGGCCCTAAAGGCTACGAGCAGTACTTC
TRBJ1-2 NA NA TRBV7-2 CASSLNGGANYGYTF TGTGCCAGCAGCTTAAACGGGGGGGCTAACTATGGCTACACCTTC
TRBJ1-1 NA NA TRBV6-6 CASSYRPVEQGQAFF TGTGCCAGCAGTTACCGCCCAGTCGAACAGGGCCAAGCTTTCTTT
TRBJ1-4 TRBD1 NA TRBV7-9 CASSPGQGAPTNEKLFF TGTGCCAGCAGCCCTGGACAGGGGGCCCCAACTAATGAAAAACTGTTTTTT
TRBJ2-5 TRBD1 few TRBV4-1 CASSLRTGGETQYF TGCGCCAGCAGCCTTAGGACAGGGGGGGAGACCCAGTACTTC
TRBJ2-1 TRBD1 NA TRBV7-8 CASSPDRDEQFF TGTGCCAGCAGCCCCGACAGGGACGAGCAGTTCTTC
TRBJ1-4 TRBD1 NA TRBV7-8 CASSGQGAANEKLFF TGTGCCAGCAGCGGACAGGGGGCTGCTAATGAAAAACTGTTTTTT
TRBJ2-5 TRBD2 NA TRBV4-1 CASSQSLAGGPTAETQYF TGCGCCAGCAGCCAAAGTCTAGCGGGAGGGCCGACCGCAGAGACCCAGTACTTC
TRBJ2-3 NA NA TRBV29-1 CSVLAIASTDTQYF TGCAGCGTCCTGGCGATAGCGAGCACAGATACGCAGTATTTT
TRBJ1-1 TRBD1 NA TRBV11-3 CASSSGTGVTTEAFF TGTGCCAGCAGCTCCGGGACAGGGGTGACCACTGAAGCTTTCTTT
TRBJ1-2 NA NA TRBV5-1 CASSLLDSNYGYTF TGCGCCAGCAGCTTGCTTGACAGCAACTATGGCTACACCTTC
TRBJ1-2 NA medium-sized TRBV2 CASSLQHTTGYTF TGTGCCAGCAGTCTTCAACATACTACTGGCTACACCTTC
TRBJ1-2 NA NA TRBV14 CASSHDRPSGYTF TGTGCCAGCAGCCACGACAGGCCCTCGGGCTACACCTTC
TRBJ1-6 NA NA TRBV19 CASSPRQADHNSPLHF TGTGCCAGTAGTCCCCGACAAGCTGATCATAATTCACCCCTCCACTTT
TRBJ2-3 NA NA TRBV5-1 CASSFRTGTDTQYF TGCGCCAGCAGCTTTAGGACTGGCACAGATACGCAGTATTTT
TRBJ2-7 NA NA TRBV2 CASSVRGGTNSYEQYF TGTGCCAGCAGTGTCAGAGGCGGGACGAACTCCTACGAGCAGTACTTC
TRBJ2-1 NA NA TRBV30 CAWSGSRTSTAMVWQFF TGTGCCTGGAGTGGGTCCCGTACTTCGACAGCGATGGTGTGGCAGTTCTTC
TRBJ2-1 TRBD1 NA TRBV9 CASTENTGVAWNEQFF TGTGCCAGCACCGAGAATACAGGGGTAGCGTGGAATGAGCAGTTCTTC
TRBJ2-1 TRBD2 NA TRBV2 CASSVLAVSYNEQFF TGTGCCAGCAGTGTCCTAGCGGTCTCCTACAATGAGCAGTTCTTC
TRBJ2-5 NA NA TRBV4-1 CASSLILEGEQYF TGCGCCAGCAGCCTAATACTAGAGGGGGAGCAGTACTTC
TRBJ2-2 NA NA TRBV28 CASSRLANTGELFF TGTGCCAGCAGTCGGCTAGCGAACACCGGGGAGCTGTTTTTT
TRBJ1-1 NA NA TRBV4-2 CASSQVDTEAFF TGTGCCAGCAGCCAAGTCGACACTGAAGCTTTCTTT
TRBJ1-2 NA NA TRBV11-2 CASSPGGVYGYTF TGTGCCAGCAGCCCTGGAGGGGTATATGGCTACACCTTC
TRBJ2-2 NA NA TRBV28 CASSFPQVGTGELFF TGTGCCAGCAGTTTTCCACAGGTTGGCACCGGGGAGCTGTTTTTT
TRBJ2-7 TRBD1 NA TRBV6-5 CASSRDRSYEQYF TGTGCCAGCAGCCGGGACAGGAGCTACGAGCAGTACTTC
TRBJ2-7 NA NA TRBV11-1 CASSSDSLLAYEQYF TGTGCCAGCAGCTCGGACAGCCTACTTGCCTACGAGCAGTACTTC
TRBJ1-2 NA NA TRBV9 CASSVGAWAVSAGYTF TGTGCCAGCAGCGTAGGAGCCTGGGCAGTTTCGGCTGGCTACACCTTC
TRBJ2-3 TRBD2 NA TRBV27 CASSALAGAGDTQYF TGTGCCAGCAGCGCTCTAGCGGGAGCGGGAGATACGCAGTATTTT
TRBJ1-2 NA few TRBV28 CASSLYTYGYTF TGTGCCAGCAGTTTATATACTTATGGCTACACCTTC
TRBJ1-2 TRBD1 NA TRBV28 CASSYLTGPYGYTF TGTGCCAGCAGTTACTTGACAGGGCCCTATGGCTACACCTTC
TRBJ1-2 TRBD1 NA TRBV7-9 CASSLASAGGNGYTF TGTGCCAGCAGCTTAGCGTCGGCAGGGGGCAATGGCTACACCTTC
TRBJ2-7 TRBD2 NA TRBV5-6 CASRLAGAPYEQYF TGTGCCAGCAGACTAGCGGGAGCCCCCTACGAGCAGTACTTC
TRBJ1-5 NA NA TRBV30 CAWSVGTSSNQPQHF TGTGCCTGGAGTGTAGGGACATCCAGCAATCAGCCCCAGCATTTT
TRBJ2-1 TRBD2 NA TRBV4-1 CASSQDGTSGVYNEQFF TGCGCCAGCAGCCAAGATGGCACTAGCGGGGTCTACAATGAGCAGTTCTTC
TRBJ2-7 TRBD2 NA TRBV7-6 CASSLSASGRDYEQYF TGTGCCAGCAGCTTAAGTGCTAGCGGGAGGGACTACGAGCAGTACTTC
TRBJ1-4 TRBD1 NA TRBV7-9 CASSDQTGNEKLFF TGTGCCAGCAGCGACCAGACAGGGAATGAAAAACTGTTTTTT
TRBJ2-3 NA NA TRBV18 CASSPRRESNTDTQYF TGTGCCAGCTCACCGAGGAGGGAGTCGAACACAGATACGCAGTATTTT
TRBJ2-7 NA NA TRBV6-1 CASSIRESSYEQYF TGTGCCAGCAGTATCAGGGAAAGTTCCTACGAGCAGTACTTC
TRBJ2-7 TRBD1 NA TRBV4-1 CASSQDYRGGWGYEQYF TGCGCCAGCAGTCAAGATTACAGGGGCGGTTGGGGCTACGAGCAGTACTTC
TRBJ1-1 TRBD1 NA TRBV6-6 CASSYVRDRGQAFF TGTGCCAGCAGTTACGTTCGGGACAGAGGTCAAGCTTTCTTT